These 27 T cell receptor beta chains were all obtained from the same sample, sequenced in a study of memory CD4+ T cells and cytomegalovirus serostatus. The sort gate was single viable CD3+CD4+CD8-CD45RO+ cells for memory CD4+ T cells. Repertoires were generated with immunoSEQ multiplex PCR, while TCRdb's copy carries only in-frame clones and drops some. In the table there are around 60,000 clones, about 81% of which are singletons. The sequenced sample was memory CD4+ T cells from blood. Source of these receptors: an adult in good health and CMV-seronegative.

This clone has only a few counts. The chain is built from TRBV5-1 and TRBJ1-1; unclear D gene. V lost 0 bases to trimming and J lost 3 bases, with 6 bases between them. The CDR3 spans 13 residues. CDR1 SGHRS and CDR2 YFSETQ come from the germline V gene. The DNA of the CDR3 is TGCGCCAGCAGCTTGGGGGAGGACACTGAAGCTTTCTTT. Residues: CASSLGEDTEAFF.

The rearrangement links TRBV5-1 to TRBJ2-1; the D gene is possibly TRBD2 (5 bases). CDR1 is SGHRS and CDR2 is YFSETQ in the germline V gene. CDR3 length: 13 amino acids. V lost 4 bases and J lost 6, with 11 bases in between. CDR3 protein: CASSQPGLNEQFF. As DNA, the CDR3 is TGCGCCAGCAGCCAACCCGGACTCAATGAGCAGTTCTTC.

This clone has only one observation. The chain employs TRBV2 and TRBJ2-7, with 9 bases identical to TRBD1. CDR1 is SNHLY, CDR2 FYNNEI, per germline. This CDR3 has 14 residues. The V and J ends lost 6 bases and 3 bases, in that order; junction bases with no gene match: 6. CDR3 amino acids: CASRADRGIYEQYF. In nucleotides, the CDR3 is TGTGCCAGCAGAGCGGACAGGGGAATCTACGAGCAGTACTTC.

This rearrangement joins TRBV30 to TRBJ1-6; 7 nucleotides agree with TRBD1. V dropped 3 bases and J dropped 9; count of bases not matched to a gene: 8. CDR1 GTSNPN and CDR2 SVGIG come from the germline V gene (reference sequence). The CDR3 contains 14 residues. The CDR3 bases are TGTGCCTGGAGAGAACAGGGGATAGGTTCACCCCTCCACTTT. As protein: CAWREQGIGSPLHF. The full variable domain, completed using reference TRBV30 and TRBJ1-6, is SQTIHQWPATLVQPVGSPLSLECTVEGTSNPNLYWYRQAAGRGLQLLFYSVGIGQISSEVPQNLSASRPQDRQFILSSKKLLLSDSGFYLCAWREQGIGSPLHFGNGTRLTVT.

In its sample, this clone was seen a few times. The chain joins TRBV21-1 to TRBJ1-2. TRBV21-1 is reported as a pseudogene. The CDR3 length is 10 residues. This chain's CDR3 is CAITFYGYTF. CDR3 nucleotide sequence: TGTGCCATTACTTTCTATGGCTACACCTTC.

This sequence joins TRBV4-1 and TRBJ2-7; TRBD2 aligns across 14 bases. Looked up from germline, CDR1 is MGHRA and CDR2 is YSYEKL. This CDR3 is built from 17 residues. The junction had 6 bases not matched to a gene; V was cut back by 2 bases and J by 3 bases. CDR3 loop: CASSQLPGLAGVYEQYF. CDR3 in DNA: TGCGCCAGCAGCCAACTTCCGGGACTAGCGGGAGTCTACGAGCAGTACTTC.

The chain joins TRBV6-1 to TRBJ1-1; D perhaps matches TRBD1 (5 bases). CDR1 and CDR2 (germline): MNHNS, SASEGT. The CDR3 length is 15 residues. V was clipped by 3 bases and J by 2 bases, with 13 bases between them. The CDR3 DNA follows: TGTGCCAGCAGTGACCCGGGACGGATAAACACTGAAGCTTTCTTT. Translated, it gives CASSDPGRINTEAFF.

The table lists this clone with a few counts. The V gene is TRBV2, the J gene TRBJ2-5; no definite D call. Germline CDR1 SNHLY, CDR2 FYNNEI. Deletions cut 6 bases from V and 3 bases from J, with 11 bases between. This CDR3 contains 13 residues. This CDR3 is CASRGFYKETQYF. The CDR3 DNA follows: TGTGCCAGCAGAGGGTTCTACAAAGAGACCCAGTACTTC.

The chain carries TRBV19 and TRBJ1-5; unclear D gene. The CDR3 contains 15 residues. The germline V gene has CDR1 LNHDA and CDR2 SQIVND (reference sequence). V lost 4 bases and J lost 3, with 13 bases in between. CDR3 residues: CASSNLVGFNQPQHF. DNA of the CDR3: TGTGCCAGTAGTAACCTTGTGGGCTTCAATCAGCCCCAGCATTTT. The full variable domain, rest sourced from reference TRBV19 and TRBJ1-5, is DGGITQSPKYLFRKEGQNVTLSCEQNLNHDAMYWYRQDPGQGLRLIYYSQIVNDFQKGDIAEGYSVSREKKESFPLTVTSAQKNPTAFYLCASSNLVGFNQPQHFGDGTRLSIL.

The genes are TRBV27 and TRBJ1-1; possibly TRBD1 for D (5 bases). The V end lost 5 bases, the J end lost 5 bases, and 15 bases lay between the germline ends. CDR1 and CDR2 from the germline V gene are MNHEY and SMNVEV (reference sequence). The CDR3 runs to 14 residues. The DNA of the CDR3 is TGTGCCAGCAGTCCGCCCTGGGGGGGGACTGAAGCTTTCTTT. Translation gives CASSPPWGGTEAFF.

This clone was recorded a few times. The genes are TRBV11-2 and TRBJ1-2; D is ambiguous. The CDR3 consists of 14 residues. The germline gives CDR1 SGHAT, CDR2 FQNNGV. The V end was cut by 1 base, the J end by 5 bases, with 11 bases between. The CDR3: CASSLGRTGYGYTF. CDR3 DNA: TGTGCCAGCAGCTTAGGCAGAACTGGTTATGGCTACACCTTC. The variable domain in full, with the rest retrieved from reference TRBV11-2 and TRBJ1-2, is EAGVAQSPRYKIIEKRQSVAFWCNPISGHATLYWYQQILGQGPKLLIQFQNNGVVDDSQLPKDRFSAERLKGVDSTLKIQPAKLEDSAVYLCASSLGRTGYGYTFGSGTRLTVV.

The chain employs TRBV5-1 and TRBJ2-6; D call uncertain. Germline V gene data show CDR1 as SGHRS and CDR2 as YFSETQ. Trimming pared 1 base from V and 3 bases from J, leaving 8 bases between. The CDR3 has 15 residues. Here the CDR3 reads CASSLRPSGANVLTF. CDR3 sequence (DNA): TGCGCCAGCAGCTTGAGACCAAGTGGGGCCAACGTCCTGACTTTC. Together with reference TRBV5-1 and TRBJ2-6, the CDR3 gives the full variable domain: KAGVTQTPRYLIKTRGQQVTLSCSPISGHRSVSWYQQTPGQGLQFLFEYFSETQRNKGNFPGRFSGRQFSNSRSEMNVSTLELGDSALYLCASSLRPSGANVLTFGAGSRLTVL.

Written as DNA, the CDR3 is TGTGCCTACGACGGAGGGAGCAATCAGCCCCAGCATTTT. It specifies CAYDGGSNQPQHF. The rearrangement joins TRBV30 to TRBJ1-5; D remains unclear. In germline, CDR1 is GTSNPN, CDR2 SVGIG (reference sequence). V was trimmed by 7 bases and J by 1 base, leaving 11 bases between them. CDR3 size: 13 residues.

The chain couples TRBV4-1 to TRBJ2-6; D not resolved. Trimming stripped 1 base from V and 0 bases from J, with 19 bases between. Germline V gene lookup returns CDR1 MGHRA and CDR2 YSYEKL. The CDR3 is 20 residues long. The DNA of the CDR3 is TGCGCCAGCAGCCAAGCCCCGGTCAGTACTCGAGCCTCTGGGGCCAACGTCCTGACTTTC. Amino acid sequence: CASSQAPVSTRASGANVLTF.

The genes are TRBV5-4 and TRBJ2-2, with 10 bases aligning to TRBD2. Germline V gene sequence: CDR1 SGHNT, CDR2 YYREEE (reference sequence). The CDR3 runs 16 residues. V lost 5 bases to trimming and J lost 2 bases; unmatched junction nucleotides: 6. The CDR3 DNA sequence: TGTGCCAGCAGTTTTAGACTAGCGGGTAACACCGGGGAGCTGTTTTTT. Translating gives CASSFRLAGNTGELFF.

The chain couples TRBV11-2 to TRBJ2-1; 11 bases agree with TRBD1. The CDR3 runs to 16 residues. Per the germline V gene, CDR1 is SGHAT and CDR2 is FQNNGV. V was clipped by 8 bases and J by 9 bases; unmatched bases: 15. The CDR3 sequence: CASLKAPGQGVSEQFF. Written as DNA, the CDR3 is TGTGCCAGCCTAAAGGCTCCGGGACAGGGGGTGAGTGAGCAGTTCTTC.

The CDR3 DNA is TGCAGCGCCGGGCCCCGCGGGGGGGCGAACTATGGCTACACCTTC. Translation: CSAGPRGGANYGYTF. The chain couples TRBV29-1 to TRBJ1-2; perhaps TRBD1 as D (6 bases). Per germline, CDR1 SQVTM and CDR2 ANQGSEA. The length of the CDR3 is 15 residues. The germline V and J ends were trimmed by 7 bases and 2 bases, with 20 bases remaining between them.

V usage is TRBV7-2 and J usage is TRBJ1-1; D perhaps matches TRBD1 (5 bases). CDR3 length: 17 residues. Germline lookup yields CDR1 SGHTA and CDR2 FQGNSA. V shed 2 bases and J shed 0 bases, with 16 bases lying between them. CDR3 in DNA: TGTGCCAGCAGCTTAAGGGCAGGGAGACAAATGAACACTGAAGCTTTCTTT. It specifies CASSLRAGRQMNTEAFF.

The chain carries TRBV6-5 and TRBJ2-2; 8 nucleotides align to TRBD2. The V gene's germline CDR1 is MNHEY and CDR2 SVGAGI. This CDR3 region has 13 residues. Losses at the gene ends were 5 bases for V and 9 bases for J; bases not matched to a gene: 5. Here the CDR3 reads CASSTAGGRELFF. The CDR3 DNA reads TGTGCCAGCAGTACTGCGGGGGGTAGGGAGCTGTTTTTT.

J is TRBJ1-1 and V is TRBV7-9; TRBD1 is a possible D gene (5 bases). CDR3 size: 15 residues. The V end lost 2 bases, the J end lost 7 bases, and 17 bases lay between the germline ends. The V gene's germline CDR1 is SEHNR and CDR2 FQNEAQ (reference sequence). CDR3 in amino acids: CASSLRGRKENEAFF. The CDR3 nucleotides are TGTGCCAGCAGCTTAAGGGGTAGGAAGGAGAATGAAGCTTTCTTT.

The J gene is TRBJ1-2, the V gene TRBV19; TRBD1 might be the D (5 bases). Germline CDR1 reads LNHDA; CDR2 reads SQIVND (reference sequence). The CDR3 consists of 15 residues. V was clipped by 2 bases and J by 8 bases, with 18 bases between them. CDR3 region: CASSIRGARRQGYTF. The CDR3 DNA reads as TGTGCCAGTAGTATACGGGGCGCTCGGCGCCAGGGCTACACCTTC.

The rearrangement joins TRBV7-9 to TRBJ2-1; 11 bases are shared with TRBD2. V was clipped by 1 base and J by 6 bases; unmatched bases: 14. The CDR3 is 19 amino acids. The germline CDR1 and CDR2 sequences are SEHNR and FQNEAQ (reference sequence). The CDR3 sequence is CASSLVSTSGRFGTNEQFF. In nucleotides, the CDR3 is TGTGCCAGCAGCTTAGTGTCCACTAGCGGGAGATTCGGCACCAATGAGCAGTTCTTC. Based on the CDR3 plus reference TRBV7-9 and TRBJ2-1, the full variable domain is DTGVSQNPRHKITKRGQNVTFRCDPISEHNRLYWYRQTLGQGPEFLTYFQNEAQLEKSRLLSDRFSAERPKGSFSTLEIQRTEQGDSAMYLCASSLVSTSGRFGTNEQFFGPGTRLTVL.

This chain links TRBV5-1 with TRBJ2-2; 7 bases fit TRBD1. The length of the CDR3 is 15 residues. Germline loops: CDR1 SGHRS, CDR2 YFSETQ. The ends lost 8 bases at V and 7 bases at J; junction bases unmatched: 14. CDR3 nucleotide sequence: TGCGCCAGTACACGGACAGGTGACTTAATCGGGGAGCTGTTTTTT. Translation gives CASTRTGDLIGELFF.

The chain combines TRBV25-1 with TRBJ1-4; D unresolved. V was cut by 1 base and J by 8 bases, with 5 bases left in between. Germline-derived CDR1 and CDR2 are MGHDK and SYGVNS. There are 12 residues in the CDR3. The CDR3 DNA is TGTGCCAGCAGTGAATCCCACGAAAAACTGTTTTTT. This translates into CASSESHEKLFF.

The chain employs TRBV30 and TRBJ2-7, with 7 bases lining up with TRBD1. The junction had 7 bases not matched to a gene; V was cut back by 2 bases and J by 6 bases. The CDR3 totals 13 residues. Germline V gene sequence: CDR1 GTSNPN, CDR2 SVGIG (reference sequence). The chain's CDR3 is CAWSPGQSREQYF. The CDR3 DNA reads TGTGCCTGGAGTCCGGGACAGTCACGCGAGCAGTACTTC. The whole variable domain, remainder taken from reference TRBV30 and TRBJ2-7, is SQTIHQWPATLVQPVGSPLSLECTVEGTSNPNLYWYRQAAGRGLQLLFYSVGIGQISSEVPQNLSASRPQDRQFILSSKKLLLSDSGFYLCAWSPGQSREQYFGPGTRLTVT.

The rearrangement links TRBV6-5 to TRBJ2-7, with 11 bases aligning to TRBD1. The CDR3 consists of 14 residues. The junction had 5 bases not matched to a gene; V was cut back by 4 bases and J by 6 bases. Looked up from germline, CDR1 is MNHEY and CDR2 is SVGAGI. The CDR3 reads CASSSRTGGVEQYF. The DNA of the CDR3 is TGTGCCAGCAGTTCACGGACAGGGGGCGTCGAGCAGTACTTC.

The CDR3 DNA reads as TGTGCCAGTAGTCCGAACGAGGGGGGACCGCCGACATCACCCCTCCACTTT. Residues: CASSPNEGGPPTSPLHF. This chain links TRBV19 with TRBJ1-6; tentative D call: TRBD1 (6 bases). The CDR3 totals 17 residues. Germline CDR1 and CDR2: LNHDA and SQIVND (reference sequence). V shed 5 bases and J shed 10 bases, with 24 bases lying between them.